In this sample, the clone carrying this T cell receptor beta chain turned up once. The data were obtained in a study of blood T cell repertoires in COVID-19. Looking at the study overall: The cDNA or gDNA used as material had been derived from T cells, B-cell-depleted T cells, or PBMCs.

Original handling: Nucleated cell counts were estimated from reference gene primer amplification. The method was immunoSEQ multiplex PCR; TCRdb's version includes in-frame clones alone and lacks a portion of them. Clonal size and the V and J genes are those of that table, whereas D and trimming came from the DNA. The sample yields around 300,000 clones, 90% seen once. Participant ages covered about 18 to 95 years across 24 US areas. Cohorts were determined from participant-reported clinical history. Germline V lookup: CDR1 LNHDA, CDR2 SQIVND (reference sequence). This CDR3 is built from 15 residues. Trimming shortened V by 4 bases and J by 3 bases, and 16 bases separated the two germline ends.

The receptor was derived from a woman between 18 and 29 years old with acute COVID-19. The sequenced sample was PBMCs or T cells enriched from blood (not recorded which). The chain joins TRBV19 to TRBJ2-7; possible D gene TRBD1, 6 bases. This CDR3 reads CASSTPGTSFYEQYF. The CDR3 DNA is TGTGCCAGTAGTACCCCCGGGACATCGTTCTACGAGCAGTACTTC.